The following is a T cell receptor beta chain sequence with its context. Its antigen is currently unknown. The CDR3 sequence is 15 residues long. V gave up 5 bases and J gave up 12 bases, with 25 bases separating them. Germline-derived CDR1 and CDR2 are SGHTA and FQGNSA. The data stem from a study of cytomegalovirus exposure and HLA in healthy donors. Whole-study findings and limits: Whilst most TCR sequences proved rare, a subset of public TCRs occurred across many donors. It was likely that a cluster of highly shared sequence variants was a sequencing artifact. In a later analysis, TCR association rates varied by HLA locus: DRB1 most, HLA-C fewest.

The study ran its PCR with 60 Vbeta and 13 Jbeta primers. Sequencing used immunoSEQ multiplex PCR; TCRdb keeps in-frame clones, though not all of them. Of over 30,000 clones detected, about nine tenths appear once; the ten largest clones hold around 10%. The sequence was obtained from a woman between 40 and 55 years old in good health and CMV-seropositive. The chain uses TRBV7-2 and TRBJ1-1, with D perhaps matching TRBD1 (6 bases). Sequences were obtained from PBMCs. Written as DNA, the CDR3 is TGTGCCAGCAGCCCCCAATCGGGAGGGGGGCGTGGGACTTTCTTT. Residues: CASSPQSGGGRGTFF.